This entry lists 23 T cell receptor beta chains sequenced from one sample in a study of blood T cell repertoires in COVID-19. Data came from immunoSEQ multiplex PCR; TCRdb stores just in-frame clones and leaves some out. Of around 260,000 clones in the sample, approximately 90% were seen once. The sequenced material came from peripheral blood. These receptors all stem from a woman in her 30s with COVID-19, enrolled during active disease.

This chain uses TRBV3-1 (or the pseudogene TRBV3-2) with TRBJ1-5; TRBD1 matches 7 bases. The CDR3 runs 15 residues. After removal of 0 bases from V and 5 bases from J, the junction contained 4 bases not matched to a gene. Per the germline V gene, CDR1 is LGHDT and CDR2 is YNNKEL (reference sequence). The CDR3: CASSQDRGADQPQHF. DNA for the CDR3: TGTGCCAGCAGCCAAGACAGGGGGGCAGATCAGCCCCAGCATTTT.

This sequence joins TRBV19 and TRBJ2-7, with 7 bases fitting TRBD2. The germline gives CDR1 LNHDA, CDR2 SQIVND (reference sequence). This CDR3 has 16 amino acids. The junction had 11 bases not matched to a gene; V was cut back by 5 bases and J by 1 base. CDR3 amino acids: CASSAPRGVWSYEQYF. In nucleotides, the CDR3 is TGTGCCAGTAGTGCCCCTCGGGGGGTATGGTCCTACGAGCAGTACTTC.

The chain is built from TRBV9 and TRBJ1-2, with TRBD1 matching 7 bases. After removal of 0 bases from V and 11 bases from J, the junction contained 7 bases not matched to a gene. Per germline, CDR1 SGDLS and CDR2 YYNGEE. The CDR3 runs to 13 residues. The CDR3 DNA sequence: TGTGCCAGCAGCGTAGGACAGGGAGTTGGTTACACCTTC. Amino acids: CASSVGQGVGYTF.

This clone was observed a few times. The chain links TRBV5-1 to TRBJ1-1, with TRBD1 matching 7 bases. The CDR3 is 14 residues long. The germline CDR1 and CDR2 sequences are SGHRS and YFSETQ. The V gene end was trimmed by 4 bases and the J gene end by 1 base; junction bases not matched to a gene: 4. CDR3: CASSAWTGNTEAFF. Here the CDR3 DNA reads TGCGCCAGCAGCGCATGGACAGGGAACACTGAAGCTTTCTTT.

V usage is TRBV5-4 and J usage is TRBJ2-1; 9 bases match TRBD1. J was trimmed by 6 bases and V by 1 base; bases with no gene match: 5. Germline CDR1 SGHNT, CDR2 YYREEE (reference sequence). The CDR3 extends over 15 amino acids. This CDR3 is CASSLRDRVLNEQFF. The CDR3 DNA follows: TGTGCCAGCAGCTTGAGGGACAGGGTTCTCAATGAGCAGTTCTTC.

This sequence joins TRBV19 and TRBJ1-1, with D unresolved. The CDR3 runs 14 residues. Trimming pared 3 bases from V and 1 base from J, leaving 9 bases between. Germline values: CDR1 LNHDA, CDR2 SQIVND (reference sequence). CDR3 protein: CASSIGEANTEAFF. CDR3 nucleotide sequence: TGTGCCAGTAGTATCGGGGAGGCGAACACTGAAGCTTTCTTT.

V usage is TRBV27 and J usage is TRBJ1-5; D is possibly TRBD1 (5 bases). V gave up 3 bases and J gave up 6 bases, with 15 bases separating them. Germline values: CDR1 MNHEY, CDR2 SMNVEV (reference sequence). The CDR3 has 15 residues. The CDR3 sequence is CASSLFSPGGQPQHF. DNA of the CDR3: TGTGCCAGCAGTTTGTTTAGCCCGGGGGGTCAGCCCCAGCATTTT.

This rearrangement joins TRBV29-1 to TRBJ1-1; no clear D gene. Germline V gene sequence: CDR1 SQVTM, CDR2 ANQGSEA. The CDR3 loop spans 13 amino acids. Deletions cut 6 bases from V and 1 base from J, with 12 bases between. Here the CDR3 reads CSVRGRANTEAFF. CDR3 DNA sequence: TGCAGCGTGAGAGGGAGAGCGAACACTGAAGCTTTCTTT.

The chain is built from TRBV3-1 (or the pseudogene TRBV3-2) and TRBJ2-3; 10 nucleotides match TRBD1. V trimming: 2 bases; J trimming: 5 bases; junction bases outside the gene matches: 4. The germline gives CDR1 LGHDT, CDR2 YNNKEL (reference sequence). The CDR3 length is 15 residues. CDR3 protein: CASSQRTGGLDTQYF. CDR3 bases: TGTGCCAGCAGCCAAAGGACAGGGGGTTTAGATACGCAGTATTTT.

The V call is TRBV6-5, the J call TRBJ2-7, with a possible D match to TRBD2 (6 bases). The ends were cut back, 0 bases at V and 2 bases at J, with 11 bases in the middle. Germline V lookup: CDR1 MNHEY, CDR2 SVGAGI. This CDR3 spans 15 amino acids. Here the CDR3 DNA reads TGTGCCAGCAGTTACTCACCGGAGGGCACCTACGAGCAGTACTTC. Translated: CASSYSPEGTYEQYF.

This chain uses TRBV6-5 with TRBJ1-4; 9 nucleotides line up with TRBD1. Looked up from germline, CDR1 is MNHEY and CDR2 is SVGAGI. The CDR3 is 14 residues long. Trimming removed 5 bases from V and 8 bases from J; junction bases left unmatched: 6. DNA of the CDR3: TGTGCCAGCAGTACAGGGGGCTGGGGGGAAAAACTGTTTTTT. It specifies CASSTGGWGEKLFF.

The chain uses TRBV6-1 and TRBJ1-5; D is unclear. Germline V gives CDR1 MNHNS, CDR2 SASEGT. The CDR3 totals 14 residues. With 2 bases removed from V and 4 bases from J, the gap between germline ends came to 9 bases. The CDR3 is CASSERRRNQPQHF. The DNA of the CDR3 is TGTGCCAGCAGTGAACGGCGGAGAAATCAGCCCCAGCATTTT.

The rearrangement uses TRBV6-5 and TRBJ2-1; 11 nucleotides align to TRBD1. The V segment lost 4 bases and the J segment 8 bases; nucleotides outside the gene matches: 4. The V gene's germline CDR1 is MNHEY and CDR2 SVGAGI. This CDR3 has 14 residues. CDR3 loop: CASSSGQGADEQFF. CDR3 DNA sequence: TGTGCCAGCAGTTCAGGACAGGGGGCCGATGAGCAGTTCTTC.

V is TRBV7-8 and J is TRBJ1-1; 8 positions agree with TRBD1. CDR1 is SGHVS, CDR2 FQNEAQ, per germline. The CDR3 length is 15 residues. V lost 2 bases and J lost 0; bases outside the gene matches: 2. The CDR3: CASSLRGQVNTEAFF. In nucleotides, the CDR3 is TGTGCCAGCAGCTTACGGGGACAGGTGAACACTGAAGCTTTCTTT. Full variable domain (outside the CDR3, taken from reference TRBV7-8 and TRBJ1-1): GAGVSQSPRYKVAKRGQDVALRCDPISGHVSLFWYQQALGQGPEFLTYFQNEAQLDKSGLPSDRFFAERPEGSVSTLKIQRTQQEDSAVYLCASSLRGQVNTEAFFGQGTRLTVV.

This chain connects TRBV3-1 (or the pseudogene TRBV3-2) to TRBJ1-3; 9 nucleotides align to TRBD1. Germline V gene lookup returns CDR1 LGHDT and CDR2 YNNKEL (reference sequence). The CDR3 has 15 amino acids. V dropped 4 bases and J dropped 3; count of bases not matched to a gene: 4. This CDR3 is CASSRQDRGGNTIYF. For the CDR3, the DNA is TGTGCCAGCAGCCGACAGGACAGGGGTGGAAACACCATATATTTT.

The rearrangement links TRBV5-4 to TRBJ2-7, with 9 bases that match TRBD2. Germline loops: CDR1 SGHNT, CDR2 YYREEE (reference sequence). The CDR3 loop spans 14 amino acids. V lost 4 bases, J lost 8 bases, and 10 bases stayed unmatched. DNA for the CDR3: TGTGCCAGCAGCACGGGGGGGACTAGCCCCAAGCAGTACTTC. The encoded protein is CASSTGGTSPKQYF.

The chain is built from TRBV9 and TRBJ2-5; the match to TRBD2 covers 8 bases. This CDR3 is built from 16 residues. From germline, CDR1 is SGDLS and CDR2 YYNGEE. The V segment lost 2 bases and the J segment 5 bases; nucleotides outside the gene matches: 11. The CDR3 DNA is TGTGCCAGCAGCGTTCAAGCGGGAGAAGGTCGGGAGACCCAGTACTTC. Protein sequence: CASSVQAGEGRETQYF.

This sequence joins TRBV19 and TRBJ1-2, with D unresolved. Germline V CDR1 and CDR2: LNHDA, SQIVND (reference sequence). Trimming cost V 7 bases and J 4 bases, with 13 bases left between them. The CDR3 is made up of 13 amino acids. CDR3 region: CASIGELGYGYTF. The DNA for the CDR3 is TGTGCCAGTATCGGGGAGCTTGGCTATGGCTACACCTTC.

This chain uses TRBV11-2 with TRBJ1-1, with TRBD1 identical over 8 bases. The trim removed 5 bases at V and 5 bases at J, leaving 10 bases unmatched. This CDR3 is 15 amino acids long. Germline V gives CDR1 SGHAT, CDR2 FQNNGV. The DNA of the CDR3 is TGTGCCAGCAGCCCCGACAGGGGAGGTAGGACTGAAGCTTTCTTT. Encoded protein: CASSPDRGGRTEAFF.

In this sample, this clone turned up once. In DNA form, the CDR3 reads TGTGCCAGCATCTTTAGCGGGAGGGACAATGAGCAGTTCTTC. Protein product: CASIFSGRDNEQFF. The chain employs TRBV13 and TRBJ2-1; 11 nucleotides agree with TRBD2. The CDR3 runs to 14 residues. V lost 7 bases, J lost 5 bases, and 4 bases stayed unmatched. Germline V CDR1 and CDR2: PRHDT, FYEKMQ (reference sequence).

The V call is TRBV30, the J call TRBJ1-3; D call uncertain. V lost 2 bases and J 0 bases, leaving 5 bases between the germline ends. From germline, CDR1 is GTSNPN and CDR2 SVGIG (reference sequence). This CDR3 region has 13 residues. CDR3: CAWSQDSGNTIYF. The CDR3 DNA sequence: TGTGCCTGGAGTCAGGACTCTGGAAACACCATATATTTT.

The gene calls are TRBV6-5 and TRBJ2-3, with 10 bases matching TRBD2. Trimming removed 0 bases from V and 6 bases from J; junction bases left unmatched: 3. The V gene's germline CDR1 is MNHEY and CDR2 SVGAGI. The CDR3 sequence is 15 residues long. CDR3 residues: CASSYSPSGSDTQYF. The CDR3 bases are TGTGCCAGCAGTTACTCGCCTAGCGGGAGTGATACGCAGTATTTT.

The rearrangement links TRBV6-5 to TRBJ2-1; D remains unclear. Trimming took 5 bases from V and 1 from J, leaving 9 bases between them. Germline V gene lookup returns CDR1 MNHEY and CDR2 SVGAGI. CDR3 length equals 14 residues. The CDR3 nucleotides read TGTGCCAGCAGTCTATCCACGTCCTACAATGAGCAGTTCTTC. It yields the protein CASSLSTSYNEQFF.